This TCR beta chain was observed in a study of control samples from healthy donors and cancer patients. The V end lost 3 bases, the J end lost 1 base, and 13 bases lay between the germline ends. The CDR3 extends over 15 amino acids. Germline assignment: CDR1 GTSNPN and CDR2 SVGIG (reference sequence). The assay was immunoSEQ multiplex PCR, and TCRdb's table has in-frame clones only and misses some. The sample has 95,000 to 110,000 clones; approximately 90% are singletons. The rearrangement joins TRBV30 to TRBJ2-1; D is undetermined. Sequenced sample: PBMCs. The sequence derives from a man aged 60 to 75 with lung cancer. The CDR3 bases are TGTGCCTGGAGAGGGCCCCGTGCGTCCTACAATGAGCAGTTCTTC. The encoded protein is CAWRGPRASYNEQFF. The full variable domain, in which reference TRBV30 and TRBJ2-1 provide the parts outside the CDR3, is SQTIHQWPATLVQPVGSPLSLECTVEGTSNPNLYWYRQAAGRGLQLLFYSVGIGQISSEVPQNLSASRPQDRQFILSSKKLLLSDSGFYLCAWRGPRASYNEQFFGPGTRLTVL.